The 19 T cell receptor beta chains below were found in one sample sequenced in a study of early T cells in non-severe SARS-CoV-2 infection. TCRdb reanalysed the 5' RACE reads using MiXCR and keeps one entry per CDR3 protein. The sample records approximately 31,000 distinct CDR3 sequences, more than 4.5% being singletons. The sample comprised whole blood. The source of these receptors is an adult who was a healthcare worker with PCR-confirmed SARS-CoV-2 infection or an uninfected control (not recorded which).

This chain connects TRBV20-1 to TRBJ1-1; D remains unclear. The CDR3 covers 11 residues. Looked up from germline, CDR1 is DFQATT and CDR2 is SNEGSKA (reference sequence). Trimming removed 1 base at V and 8 bases at J, with 8 bases between. The CDR3 region has the DNA TGCAGTGCTAGAGGCAGGCAGGAAGCTTTCTTT. Translating gives CSARGRQEAFF.

This clonotype was detected a few times. V and J are TRBV9 and TRBJ2-3, with TRBD1 matching over 9 bases. Germline trimming cut 3 bases from V and 3 bases from J; bases unmatched to any gene: 8. The CDR3 is made up of 16 amino acids. Per the germline V gene, CDR1 is SGDLS and CDR2 is YYNGEE. CDR3 DNA sequence: TGTGCCAGCAGCGAGACAGGGGGAGGTTGGACAGATACGCAGTATTTT. As protein: CASSETGGGWTDTQYF. The full variable domain, with the rest looked up from reference TRBV9 and TRBJ2-3, is DSGVTQTPKHLITATGQRVTLRCSPRSGDLSVYWYQQSLDQGLQFLIQYYNGEERAKGNILERFSAQQFPDLHSELNLSSLELGDSALYFCASSETGGGWTDTQYFGPGTRLTVL.

This clonotype was counted at least ten times. This chain connects TRBV15 to TRBJ1-5; the match to TRBD1 covers 10 bases. The CDR3 is 14 residues long. The germline CDR1 and CDR2 sequences are LNHNV and YYDKDF (reference sequence). V was pared by 1 base and J by 7 bases, with 1 base of the junction left unmatched. CDR3 DNA sequence: TGTGCCACCAGCAGAGGACAGGGGGCGCAGCCCCAGCATTTT. Translated: CATSRGQGAQPQHF.

The sample holds many counts of this clonotype. The chain carries TRBV4-2 and TRBJ2-2, with D tentatively TRBD1 or TRBD2 (6 bases each). Trimming took 4 bases from V and 10 from J, leaving 16 bases between them. This CDR3 has 14 residues. Germline CDR1 is LGHNA and CDR2 is YNFKEQ. DNA of the CDR3: TGTGCCAGCAGCCCGAGGTGGGGGGCGCAGGAGCTGTTTTTT. This sequence encodes CASSPRWGAQELFF.

There are many counts of this clonotype. The chain combines TRBV19 with TRBJ2-1; D ambiguous. V was shortened by 1 base and J by 9 bases, with 10 bases between the two germline ends. Germline V lookup: CDR1 LNHDA, CDR2 SQIVND (reference sequence). This CDR3 region has 13 residues. The CDR3 DNA is TGTGCCAGTAGTATAGTCCCGGGTGGTGAGCAGTTCTTC. Translated, it gives CASSIVPGGEQFF. Supplemented by reference TRBV19 and TRBJ2-1, the full variable domain reads DGGITQSPKYLFRKEGQNVTLSCEQNLNHDAMYWYRQDPGQGLRLIYYSQIVNDFQKGDIAEGYSVSREKKESFPLTVTSAQKNPTAFYLCASSIVPGGEQFFGPGTRLTVL.

This clonotype was seen many times. The CDR3 DNA is TGTGCCAGCAGCCCGGGCCAGCGGGAGGCGAACACCGGGGAGCTGTTTTTT. It encodes CASSPGQREANTGELFF. This sequence joins TRBV11-2 and TRBJ2-2; TRBD2 matches 9 bases. The germline V gene has CDR1 SGHAT and CDR2 FQNNGV. The CDR3 runs to 17 residues. The junction had 7 bases not matched to a gene; V was cut back by 5 bases and J by 0 bases.

This clonotype was observed a handful of times. The rearrangement uses TRBV20-1 and TRBJ2-7, with 7 bases aligning to TRBD2. Trimming removed 5 bases from V and 5 bases from J; junction bases left unmatched: 6. The germline V gene encodes CDR1 DFQATT and CDR2 SNEGSKA (reference sequence). This CDR3 is built from 12 residues. CDR3 nucleotides: TGCAGTGCTGAGGGAGGGATCCACGAGCAGTACTTC. Translation gives CSAEGGIHEQYF.

This clonotype came up many times. The CDR3 is CASSQSGLAGDTQYF. In nucleotides, the CDR3 is TGCGCCAGCAGCCAGTCGGGACTAGCGGGAGATACGCAGTATTTT. The chain carries TRBV4-1 and TRBJ2-3; 12 bases are shared with TRBD2. V gave up 3 bases and J gave up 5 bases; unmatched junction bases: 3. Per the germline V gene, CDR1 is MGHRA and CDR2 is YSYEKL. This CDR3 has 15 residues.

This clonotype came up many times. The chain uses TRBV2 and TRBJ2-3; D unresolved. Trimming shortened V by 4 bases and J by 4 bases, and 6 bases separated the two germline ends. CDR1 is SNHLY and CDR2 is FYNNEI in the germline V gene. The CDR3 loop spans 12 amino acids. CDR3 loop: CASSVAADTQYF. CDR3 in DNA: TGTGCCAGCAGTGTGGCGGCAGATACGCAGTATTTT. The full variable domain, its missing parts supplied by reference TRBV2 and TRBJ2-3, is EPEVTQTPSHQVTQMGQEVILRCVPISNHLYFYWYRQILGQKVEFLVSFYNNEISEKSEIFDDQFSVERPDGSNFTLKIRSTKLEDSAMYFCASSVAADTQYFGPGTRLTVL.

This clonotype was counted ten times or more. The gene calls are TRBV29-1 and TRBJ1-1; D uncertain. This CDR3 contains 12 residues. CDR1 SQVTM and CDR2 ANQGSEA come from the germline V gene. The CDR3 loop is CSAQFVTTEAFF. In DNA, the CDR3 is TGCAGTGCCCAATTCGTGACCACTGAAGCTTTCTTT.

This clonotype came up a few times. V usage is TRBV7-9 and J usage is TRBJ2-1; TRBD2 matches at 14 bases. The J segment lost 10 bases and the V segment lost 4 bases, leaving 6 bases of the junction unmatched. The CDR3 is 15 residues long. Germline V gene lookup returns CDR1 SEHNR and CDR2 FQNEAQ (reference sequence). The DNA of the CDR3 is TGTGCCAGCAGCTCGACTAGCGGGAGGGCTCGGGAGCAGTTCTTC. It translates to CASSSTSGRAREQFF.

This clonotype was counted at least ten times. The J gene is TRBJ2-3, the V gene TRBV19; unclear D gene. CDR1 is LNHDA, CDR2 SQIVND, per germline (reference sequence). This CDR3 region has 13 residues. V lost 3 bases and J 1 base, leaving 5 bases between the germline ends. The CDR3: CASSISRTDTQYF. In nucleotides, the CDR3 is TGTGCCAGTAGTATCAGCCGCACAGATACGCAGTATTTT.

This clonotype was seen repeatedly, ten times or more. J is TRBJ1-2 and V is TRBV29-1; D is unresolved. This CDR3 comprises 15 residues. Trimming took off 0 bases at V and 1 base at J, with 12 bases between the two ends. The germline V gene has CDR1 SQVTM and CDR2 ANQGSEA. Here the CDR3 DNA reads TGCAGCGTTGAAGATGCCGTGGAGGGTAACTATGGCTACACCTTC. It encodes CSVEDAVEGNYGYTF.

This clonotype appeared many times. The chain links TRBV7-9 to TRBJ1-6, with 7 positions matching TRBD1. Trimming took 8 bases from V and 5 from J; bases not matched to a gene: 6. This CDR3 region has 14 residues. Germline V CDR1 and CDR2: SEHNR, FQNEAQ (reference sequence). CDR3 in DNA: TGTGCCAGCGGTACCGGGACAGATAATTCACCCCTCCACTTT. It encodes CASGTGTDNSPLHF.

This clonotype has only a few counts. The rearrangement links TRBV28 to TRBJ2-3, with D possibly matching TRBD2 (6 bases). V shed 4 bases and J shed 6 bases, with 11 bases lying between them. From germline, CDR1 is MDHEN and CDR2 SYDVKM. The length of the CDR3 is 13 residues. This chain's CDR3 is CASSSASVDTQYF. The CDR3 region has the DNA TGTGCCAGCAGTTCCGCTAGCGTGGATACGCAGTATTTT.

Ten or more counts support this clonotype. CDR3: CSTSFLRPVSYEQYF. The CDR3 DNA is TGCAGTACATCTTTTCTGAGGCCTGTTTCCTACGAGCAGTACTTC. The chain has TRBV20-1 and TRBJ2-7; D ambiguous. Trimming took 8 bases from V and 1 from J, leaving 21 bases between them. CDR1 is DFQATT, CDR2 SNEGSKA, per germline (reference sequence). This CDR3 spans 15 amino acids.

The V and J genes are TRBV5-1 and TRBJ1-1; the match to TRBD1 covers 8 bases. The CDR3 covers 14 residues. CDR1 is SGHRS, CDR2 YFSETQ, per germline. V shed 4 bases and J 6 bases; nucleotides not matched to a gene: 8. The CDR3 region has the DNA TGCGCCAGCAGCATTGGACAGGGTATCGCTGAAGCTTTCTTT. The encoded protein is CASSIGQGIAEAFF.

This clonotype occurred many times. This chain connects TRBV12-3 or TRBV12-4 to TRBJ2-2, with D possibly matching TRBD2 (5 bases). The CDR3 contains 15 residues. V was trimmed by 6 bases and J by 1 base, leaving 12 bases between them. CDR3 bases: TGTGCCAGCAGCATAGGTCGGGGGAACACCGGGGAGCTGTTTTTT. Translation gives CASSIGRGNTGELFF.

This clonotype was detected a few times. This rearrangement joins TRBV4-3 to TRBJ2-1, with TRBD2 matching 8 bases. The CDR3 sequence is 14 residues long. V shed 1 base and J 9 bases; nucleotides not matched to a gene: 5. Germline loops: CDR1 LGHNA, CDR2 YSLEER. CDR3 DNA: TGCGCCAGCAGCCAAGCCGGCGGGGGGATTGAGCAGTTCTTC. Translation gives CASSQAGGGIEQFF.